There are many counts of the clone carrying this TCR beta chain. This entry belongs to a study of low-dose radiotherapy and immunotherapy resistance in tumors. At the level of the study: The treatment that patients received was intravenous nivolumab 240 mg every two weeks plus ipilimumab 1 mg/kg every six weeks. Intravenous cyclophosphamide 200 mg/m2 was given every two weeks, one day before radiation and immunotherapy.

Specified time point: after trial treatment. As for treatment: LDRT plus nivolumab, ipilimumab, low-dose cyclophosphamide and aspirin (RACIN trial). Every donor's regimen consisted of nivolumab, ipilimumab, aspirin, low-dose cyclophosphamide and low-dose radiotherapy. Gene-specific TRAV and TRBV primers were used for first-strand cDNA, covering alpha and beta chains. The authors ran around 20 PCR cycles to amplify TCRs with a constant-region primer and V-primer adapter. With in vitro transcription, the isolated mRNA was amplified. TCRdb redid the calling of the reads with MiXCR, one entry per CDR3 protein. The top ten hold roughly 4.3% of the sample, which has 100,000 or so distinct CDR3 sequences, less than 25% seen once. The sequenced sample was PBMCs, obtained after low-dose radiotherapy plus immunotherapy. The TCR was taken from a male donor with prostate cancer.

DNA of the CDR3: TGCAGCGTTGTTCGGCGGCAGGGGAACACTGAAGCTTTCTTT. Its translation is CSVVRRQGNTEAFF. V is TRBV29-1 and J is TRBJ1-1; D is possibly TRBD1 (5 bases). CDR1 is SQVTM and CDR2 is ANQGSEA in the germline V gene. This CDR3 is 14 amino acids long. Trimming removed 4 bases at V and 1 base at J, with 13 bases between.